This TCR beta chain was profiled in a study of T cell changes during pregnancy in multiple sclerosis. This clone was seen a single time. Measured with immunoSEQ multiplex PCR; TCRdb has only the in-frame clones, and not every one. The data contain some 48,000 clones, roughly 96% of them seen just once; the ten biggest clones take up about 0.92%. The receptor was isolated from a female donor with multiple sclerosis, enrolled in a pregnancy study. Here the sequenced sample was peripheral blood, taken in the second trimester of pregnancy.

CDR3 nucleotide sequence: TGTGCCAGCAGGTCAGCCGGGACAGCAAGGACCGGGGAGCTGTTTTTT. Translation: CASRSAGTARTGELFF. The V gene is TRBV11-2, the J gene TRBJ2-2; TRBD1 aligns across 7 bases. V lost 6 bases and J lost 5; bases outside the gene matches: 12. Germline values: CDR1 SGHAT, CDR2 FQNNGV. The CDR3 consists of 16 residues.